The 24 T cell receptor beta chains given below trace back to one sample, sequenced in a study of T cell responses to AZD1222 COVID-19 vaccine. Assay used: immunoSEQ multiplex PCR; TCRdb lists only in-frame clones, some missing. This table has over 85,000 clones, around 90% appearing once. The source was peripheral blood, collected on day 0 of AZD1222 vaccination. The receptor source for this set is an adult in good health.

The V call is TRBV24-1, the J call TRBJ2-3; D might be TRBD1 (6 bases). The germline V and J ends were trimmed by 5 bases and 8 bases, with 19 bases remaining between them. CDR3 size: 15 residues. CDR1 is KGHDR and CDR2 is SFDVKD in the germline V gene. CDR3 DNA: TGTGCCACCAGTGGTGCAGGGGCGACCTGGGGTACGCAGTATTTT. It encodes CATSGAGATWGTQYF.

The chain employs TRBV5-1 and TRBJ2-2; 8 bases are a match to TRBD1. The CDR3 covers 16 residues. Per the germline V gene, CDR1 is SGHRS and CDR2 is YFSETQ. V gave up 9 bases and J gave up 7 bases; unmatched junction bases: 17. The CDR3 region is CATFLRDRLNVGELFF. In DNA form, the CDR3 reads TGCGCCACCTTCCTCCGGGACAGGCTGAACGTCGGGGAGCTGTTTTTT. Drawing the rest from reference TRBV5-1 and TRBJ2-2, the complete variable domain is KAGVTQTPRYLIKTRGQQVTLSCSPISGHRSVSWYQQTPGQGLQFLFEYFSETQRNKGNFPGRFSGRQFSNSRSEMNVSTLELGDSALYLCATFLRDRLNVGELFFGEGSRLTVL.

Only one count was recorded for this clone. In nucleotides, the CDR3 is TGTGCCAGCAGCCCGGACATCTATGGCTACACCTTC. It encodes CASSPDIYGYTF. This chain links TRBV5-5 with TRBJ1-2; D may be TRBD1 (5 bases). The germline CDR1 and CDR2 sequences are SGHKS and YYEKEE (reference sequence). With 4 bases removed from V and 4 bases from J, the gap between germline ends came to 8 bases. The CDR3 sequence is 12 residues long.

CDR3: CASSLSTEAFF. Written as DNA, the CDR3 is TGTGCCAGCAGTCTCAGTACTGAAGCTTTCTTT. The chain employs TRBV12-3 or TRBV12-4 and TRBJ1-1; no clear D. The germline V and J ends were trimmed by 5 bases and 5 bases, with 6 bases remaining between them. This CDR3 region has 11 residues.

The sample holds a few counts of this clone. The chain joins TRBV9 to TRBJ1-2; D unresolved. The CDR3 has 12 amino acids. Germline V gene lookup returns CDR1 SGDLS and CDR2 YYNGEE. Trimming removed 7 bases at V and 5 bases at J, with 12 bases between. This chain's CDR3 is CASREQSYGYTF. CDR3 DNA: TGTGCCAGCCGTGAACAGTCGTATGGCTACACCTTC.

Of note for this clone: Within the sample, other DNA sequences also encode this same CDR3. The chain links TRBV2 to TRBJ1-3; D is unclear. The germline V and J ends were trimmed by 3 bases and 0 bases, with 9 bases remaining between them. The CDR3 covers 15 residues. Germline CDR1 reads SNHLY; CDR2 reads FYNNEI. The CDR3: CASSDVGGSGNTIYF. For the CDR3, the DNA is TGTGCCAGCAGTGACGTCGGTGGCTCTGGAAACACCATATATTTT.

This clone was counted ten times or more. This rearrangement joins TRBV6-5 to TRBJ1-5; TRBD1 is a possible D gene (5 bases). Germline V gene lookup returns CDR1 MNHEY and CDR2 SVGAGI. The CDR3 sequence is 13 residues long. With 2 bases removed from V and 6 bases from J, the gap between germline ends came to 8 bases. The CDR3 DNA sequence: TGTGCCAGCAGTTACGTGGGGGGTCAGCCCCAGCATTTT. Translating gives CASSYVGGQPQHF.

Details on this clone: Germline and junction disagree at one end, which may indicate a read error. This chain uses TRBV11-3 with TRBJ2-2; 12 nucleotides align to TRBD2. Germline assignment: CDR1 SGHNT and CDR2 YENEEA. The CDR3 runs to 20 residues. CDR3 in amino acids: CASSLEGRLAGGMNTGELFF. The DNA for the CDR3 is TGTGCCAGCAGCCTAGAGGGGCGGCTAGCGGGGGGGATGAACACCGGGGAGCTGTTTTTT.

The CDR3 here is CASREGLGTDTQYF. For the CDR3, the DNA is TGCGCCAGCCGGGAGGGACTCGGCACAGATACGCAGTATTTT. The V gene is TRBV10-1, the J gene TRBJ2-3, with 8 bases lining up with TRBD2. CDR3 length: 14 amino acids. V lost 8 bases and J lost 1; bases outside the gene matches: 5. The V gene's germline CDR1 is WNHNN and CDR2 SYGVQD (reference sequence).

This clone has only one observation. V is TRBV19 and J is TRBJ1-1, with D hard to call. The CDR3 has 12 amino acids. The ends were cut back, 4 bases at V and 9 bases at J, with 12 bases in the middle. Per the germline V gene, CDR1 is LNHDA and CDR2 is SQIVND (reference sequence). CDR3 DNA: TGTGCCAGTAGTACCGGCCCGGGAAAAGCTTTCTTT. Translated, it gives CASSTGPGKAFF.

V is TRBV5-1 and J is TRBJ2-1; TRBD2 agrees at 13 bases. The CDR3 consists of 17 residues. J gave up 4 bases and V 0 bases, and 4 bases lay outside the gene matches. Germline V lookup: CDR1 SGHRS, CDR2 YFSETQ. CDR3 sequence (DNA): TGCGCCAGCAGCTTGGCTACTAGCGGGGGGGCATACAATGAGCAGTTCTTC. Protein: CASSLATSGGAYNEQFF. Based on the CDR3 plus reference TRBV5-1 and TRBJ2-1, the full variable domain is KAGVTQTPRYLIKTRGQQVTLSCSPISGHRSVSWYQQTPGQGLQFLFEYFSETQRNKGNFPGRFSGRQFSNSRSEMNVSTLELGDSALYLCASSLATSGGAYNEQFFGPGTRLTVL.

The genes are TRBV28 and TRBJ1-1, with 11 bases matching TRBD1. CDR1 is MDHEN, CDR2 SYDVKM, per germline. After removal of 0 bases from V and 6 bases from J, the junction contained 3 bases not matched to a gene. There are 15 residues in the CDR3. The CDR3 here is CASSLWGQGGAEAFF. The CDR3 DNA is TGTGCCAGCAGTTTATGGGGACAGGGGGGAGCTGAAGCTTTCTTT.

This clone was counted a single time. The chain couples TRBV24-1 to TRBJ1-2, with 11 positions matching TRBD1. V lost 7 bases and J lost 6; bases outside the gene matches: 6. Germline CDR1 and CDR2: KGHDR and SFDVKD. The CDR3 is 14 amino acids. The CDR3 loop reads CATRGGTGGDGYTF. Here the CDR3 DNA reads TGTGCCACCAGGGGAGGGACAGGGGGAGATGGCTACACCTTC.

This clone occurred once. The DNA for the CDR3 is TGCGCCAGCAGCCAAGAAAAACAGGGTATCTACGAGCAGTACTTC. Translation gives CASSQEKQGIYEQYF. The chain has TRBV4-1 and TRBJ2-7, with D tentatively TRBD1 (6 bases). V shed 0 bases and J shed 3 bases, with 12 bases lying between them. This CDR3 is 15 amino acids long. Germline assignment: CDR1 MGHRA and CDR2 YSYEKL.

CDR3 coding DNA: TGTGCCAGCAGCGGCCGGGACAGGGAGACTGAAGCTTTCTTT. Translation gives CASSGRDRETEAFF. This chain links TRBV7-9 with TRBJ1-1; TRBD1 agrees at 9 bases. Germline CDR1 is SEHNR and CDR2 is FQNEAQ (reference sequence). CDR3 size: 14 residues. V trimming: 5 bases; J trimming: 5 bases; junction bases outside the gene matches: 6.

The rearrangement links TRBV4-1 to TRBJ2-1; D is unresolved. This CDR3 comprises 11 residues. V was trimmed by 4 bases and J by 6 bases, leaving 4 bases between them. CDR1 MGHRA and CDR2 YSYEKL come from the germline V gene. The CDR3 DNA is TGCGCCAGCAGCCCAGGCAATGAGCAGTTCTTC. Translated, it gives CASSPGNEQFF.

The rearrangement uses TRBV6-5 and TRBJ1-4; a weak D match, TRBD1 (5 bases). The CDR3 contains 15 residues. V was shortened by 6 bases and J by 6 bases, with 17 bases between the two germline ends. Germline V gene lookup returns CDR1 MNHEY and CDR2 SVGAGI. Written as DNA, the CDR3 is TGTGCCAGCAGCAACCCGGGGAGGGGCCATGAAAAACTGTTTTTT. It yields the protein CASSNPGRGHEKLFF.

This clone was recorded once. The chain recombines TRBV19 with TRBJ1-4, with D perhaps TRBD1 (5 bases). Looked up from germline, CDR1 is LNHDA and CDR2 is SQIVND (reference sequence). Trimming removed 10 bases at V and 5 bases at J, with 17 bases between. The CDR3 consists of 14 residues. CDR3 in amino acids: CATSSDRANEKLFF. CDR3 coding DNA: TGTGCCACCTCCTCCGACAGAGCGAATGAAAAACTGTTTTTT.

The chain uses TRBV19 and TRBJ2-7, with 13 nucleotides matching TRBD2. From germline, CDR1 is LNHDA and CDR2 SQIVND (reference sequence). V was clipped by 3 bases and J by 6 bases; unmatched bases: 2. This CDR3 spans 14 amino acids. The CDR3 nucleotides are TGTGCCAGTAGTATGGGACTAGCGGGGCCCGAGCAGTACTTC. Its protein product is CASSMGLAGPEQYF.

This clone was observed a handful of times. The V and J genes are TRBV5-6 and TRBJ1-2, with 10 bases lining up with TRBD1. V lost 5 bases to trimming and J lost 4 bases; unmatched junction nucleotides: 14. Germline lookup yields CDR1 SGHDT and CDR2 YYEEEE. CDR3 size: 17 residues. The CDR3, as DNA: TGTGCCAGCAGTATGTTTGACCGGGACAGGGGCGGCTATGGCTACACCTTC. Amino acids: CASSMFDRDRGGYGYTF.

The gene calls are TRBV28 and TRBJ2-6; D is possibly TRBD2 (6 bases). V lost 1 base, J lost 4 bases, and 20 bases lay in between. The CDR3 covers 19 residues. CDR1 and CDR2 from the germline V gene are MDHEN and SYDVKM. The CDR3 region has the DNA TGTGCCAGCAGTTTATCTTTGGGACTTCCTCTTCGAGGGGCCAACGTCCTGACTTTC. It specifies CASSLSLGLPLRGANVLTF.

The V call is TRBV28, the J call TRBJ1-2, with D uncertain. The CDR3 has 14 amino acids. From germline, CDR1 is MDHEN and CDR2 SYDVKM. V lost 3 bases and J lost 2, with 10 bases in between. The CDR3 region is CASSFSSLNYGYTF. In DNA, the CDR3 is TGTGCCAGCAGTTTTTCGAGCCTAAACTATGGCTACACCTTC.

In this sample, this clone turned up once. This sequence joins TRBV5-5 and TRBJ1-2; D uncertain. Per germline, CDR1 SGHKS and CDR2 YYEKEE (reference sequence). V dropped 0 bases and J dropped 4 bases, with 7 bases sitting between them. The CDR3 is 13 amino acids. DNA for the CDR3: TGTGCCAGCAGCTTGGGCCCACTCTATGGCTACACCTTC. This encodes CASSLGPLYGYTF.

This clone was counted once. The chain couples TRBV12-2 to TRBJ1-5. TRBV12-2 is noted as a pseudogene. The CDR3 consists of 14 residues. CDR3 in DNA: TGTGCAAGTCGCCCTAGGGTGCAGAATCAGCCCCAGCATTTT. Its translation: CASRPRVQNQPQHF.